These 10 T cell receptor beta chains were all obtained from the same sample, sequenced in a study of blood T cell repertoires in COVID-19. Produced via immunoSEQ multiplex PCR; TCRdb's table is partial and in-frame only. The table has a few hundred thousand clones, approximately 88% seen once. The source material was peripheral blood. The source of these receptors is a man aged 35 to 55 with acute or convalescent COVID-19.

The rearrangement links TRBV7-9 to TRBJ2-1; TRBD2 agrees at 12 bases. J lost 5 bases, V lost 5 bases, and 16 bases had no gene match. The CDR3 loop spans 19 amino acids. Germline lookup yields CDR1 SEHNR and CDR2 FQNEAQ (reference sequence). DNA for the CDR3: TGTGCCAGCAGCGACACTGGCCTAGCGGGAGGGCTCTGGCACAATGAGCAGTTCTTC. Its protein product is CASSDTGLAGGLWHNEQFF.

The rearrangement links TRBV5-1 to TRBJ1-6, with a possible D match to TRBD1 (5 bases). The germline V gene has CDR1 SGHRS and CDR2 YFSETQ. Trimming cost V 1 base and J 1 base, with 9 bases left between them. The CDR3 has 16 residues. The CDR3 loop reads CASSLQGSSYNSPLHF. Here the CDR3 DNA reads TGCGCCAGCAGCTTGCAGGGTTCGTCCTATAATTCACCCCTCCACTTT.

This chain uses TRBV29-1 with TRBJ2-7; 9 bases are shared with TRBD1. The germline gives CDR1 SQVTM, CDR2 ANQGSEA. CDR3 length: 14 residues. With 6 bases clipped from V and 5 bases from J, the junction kept 11 bases outside the gene matches. This chain's CDR3 is CSVGGPGQGDEQYF. For the CDR3, the DNA is TGCAGCGTCGGGGGCCCGGGACAGGGCGACGAGCAGTACTTC.

This clone was seen just once. The genes are TRBV6-5 and TRBJ1-4, with TRBD1 as a possible D gene (5 bases). The CDR3 is 14 residues long. Germline V gene lookup returns CDR1 MNHEY and CDR2 SVGAGI. V lost 6 bases to trimming and J lost 2 bases, with 10 bases between them. The CDR3 DNA is TGTGCCAGCAGACCGACAGCTACTAATGAAAAACTGTTTTTT. Protein sequence: CASRPTATNEKLFF.

This chain links TRBV27 with TRBJ2-7; 7 bases are shared with TRBD2. V lost 5 bases to trimming and J lost 3 bases; unmatched junction nucleotides: 13. The CDR3 has 16 amino acids. Germline CDR1 MNHEY, CDR2 SMNVEV (reference sequence). As DNA, the CDR3 is TGTGCCAGCAGTCCAACCTTCGCGCGGGGGAACTACGAGCAGTACTTC. This encodes CASSPTFARGNYEQYF.

The chain links TRBV27 to TRBJ2-3; 9 bases agree with TRBD1. The CDR3 consists of 19 residues. The V gene end was trimmed by 2 bases and the J gene end by 2 bases; junction bases not matched to a gene: 14. Germline V gene sequence: CDR1 MNHEY, CDR2 SMNVEV (reference sequence). The CDR3 region is CASSLRWNRGQGITDTQYF. CDR3 nucleotide sequence: TGTGCCAGCAGTTTACGGTGGAACCGCGGACAGGGGATCACAGATACGCAGTATTTT.

This rearrangement joins TRBV5-5 to TRBJ2-7, with 8 nucleotides matching TRBD2. Trimming at V came to 2 bases and at J to 4 bases, leaving 5 bases not matched to a gene. The CDR3 length is 14 residues. Germline CDR1 is SGHKS and CDR2 is YYEKEE (reference sequence). CDR3 amino acids: CASSFGGGLYEQYF. CDR3 in DNA: TGTGCCAGCAGCTTCGGCGGGGGGCTTTACGAGCAGTACTTC.

The table lists this clone with a count of one. The gene calls are TRBV7-3 and TRBJ1-2; TRBD1 aligns across 10 bases. Per the germline V gene, CDR1 is SGHTA and CDR2 is FQGTGA. The CDR3 spans 15 residues. J gave up 4 bases and V 5 bases, and 7 bases lay outside the gene matches. The CDR3 here is CASSQTGGAGYGYTF. The CDR3 DNA reads TGTGCCAGCAGCCAGACAGGGGGCGCCGGCTATGGCTACACCTTC.

The chain combines TRBV28 with TRBJ1-1; D remains unclear. This CDR3 spans 12 amino acids. V lost 9 bases to trimming and J lost 5 bases, with 13 bases between them. CDR1 and CDR2 from the germline V gene are MDHEN and SYDVKM. The CDR3 spells CASALGGTEAFF. The CDR3 region has the DNA TGTGCCAGTGCACTGGGAGGGACTGAAGCTTTCTTT. Together with reference TRBV28 and TRBJ1-1, the CDR3 gives the full variable domain: DVKVTQSSRYLVKRTGEKVFLECVQDMDHENMFWYRQDPGLGLRLIYFSYDVKMKEKGDIPEGYSVSREKKERFSLILESASTNQTSMYLCASALGGTEAFFGQGTRLTVV.

The chain uses TRBV28 and TRBJ1-2; 9 bases are shared with TRBD1. The J segment lost 9 bases and the V segment lost 7 bases, leaving 12 bases of the junction unmatched. The CDR3 contains 14 residues. Germline CDR1 is MDHEN and CDR2 is SYDVKM. The DNA for the CDR3 is TGTGCCAGCACCCGAGCGGGACAGGGACTCAGCTACACCTTC. Translating it yields CASTRAGQGLSYTF.